These 22 T cell receptor beta chains were all obtained from the same sample, sequenced in a study of blood T cell repertoires in COVID-19. Clones were read by immunoSEQ multiplex PCR, and TCRdb kept only the in-frame ones, dropping some. The sample has a few hundred thousand clones; 86% are singletons. Material: PBMCs or T cells enriched from blood (not recorded which). These receptors were obtained from a man aged 40-55 years who had recovered from COVID-19.

The genes are TRBV6-4 and TRBJ2-1, with D tentatively TRBD1 (5 bases). The germline CDR1 and CDR2 sequences are MRHNA and SNTAGT. The ends were cut back, 0 bases at V and 8 bases at J, with 11 bases in the middle. This CDR3 has 14 residues. The CDR3 is CASSDSRRGYEQFF. The CDR3 nucleotides are TGTGCCAGCAGTGACTCGAGAAGGGGCTATGAGCAGTTCTTC.

This clone was seen once. The chain has TRBV3-1 (or the pseudogene TRBV3-2) and TRBJ2-3, with 14 bases aligning to TRBD2. The junction had 5 bases not matched to a gene; V was cut back by 6 bases and J by 6 bases. The CDR3 runs 15 residues. Germline assignment: CDR1 LGHDT and CDR2 YNNKEL (reference sequence). The CDR3 DNA reads TGTGCCAGCAGTGGGACTAGCGGGGGCCGGGATACGCAGTATTTT. Translated: CASSGTSGGRDTQYF.

The V call is TRBV28, the J call TRBJ1-1; possible D gene TRBD1, 6 bases. V was cut by 8 bases and J by 1 base, with 11 bases left in between. Germline V lookup: CDR1 MDHEN, CDR2 SYDVKM. The CDR3 is 13 residues long. This CDR3 is CASRVQGNTEAFF. The CDR3 DNA sequence: TGTGCCAGCCGGGTACAGGGGAACACTGAAGCTTTCTTT.

The chain is built from TRBV15 and TRBJ1-2; TRBD1 aligns across 9 bases. J gave up 5 bases and V 2 bases, and 3 bases lay outside the gene matches. Germline V CDR1 and CDR2: LNHNV, YYDKDF (reference sequence). This CDR3 region has 14 residues. Here the CDR3 DNA reads TGTGCCACCAGCAGAACAGGGGGCGGTTATGGCTACACCTTC. Residues: CATSRTGGGYGYTF.

CDR3 sequence: CASSLSSGTPSEQFF. The CDR3 DNA reads TGCGCCAGCAGCTTGTCTAGCGGGACCCCCAGTGAGCAGTTCTTC. The rearrangement uses TRBV5-1 and TRBJ2-1; 9 bases match TRBD2. Germline CDR1 is SGHRS and CDR2 is YFSETQ. The CDR3 extends over 15 amino acids. The trim removed 1 base at V and 9 bases at J, leaving 8 bases unmatched. Based on the CDR3 plus reference TRBV5-1 and TRBJ2-1, the full variable domain is KAGVTQTPRYLIKTRGQQVTLSCSPISGHRSVSWYQQTPGQGLQFLFEYFSETQRNKGNFPGRFSGRQFSNSRSEMNVSTLELGDSALYLCASSLSSGTPSEQFFGPGTRLTVL.

The gene calls are TRBV28 and TRBJ1-1, with D possibly being TRBD1 (5 bases). CDR1 and CDR2 (germline): MDHEN, SYDVKM. The CDR3 contains 12 residues. Trimming took 7 bases from V and 5 from J, leaving 11 bases between them. In DNA form, the CDR3 reads TGTGCCAGCACCTGGGGGGGGACTGAAGCTTTCTTT. Amino acid sequence: CASTWGGTEAFF.

The chain recombines TRBV9 with TRBJ1-2, with 7 bases matching TRBD1. CDR1 is SGDLS, CDR2 YYNGEE, per germline. J was trimmed by 4 bases and V by 3 bases; bases with no gene match: 6. This CDR3 comprises 14 residues. This chain's CDR3 is CASSDRTGRYGYTF. CDR3 DNA sequence: TGTGCCAGCAGCGATCGGACAGGACGCTATGGCTACACCTTC. The full variable domain, with the rest looked up from reference TRBV9 and TRBJ1-2, is DSGVTQTPKHLITATGQRVTLRCSPRSGDLSVYWYQQSLDQGLQFLIQYYNGEERAKGNILERFSAQQFPDLHSELNLSSLELGDSALYFCASSDRTGRYGYTFGSGTRLTVV.

V is TRBV27 and J is TRBJ1-2; perhaps TRBD1 as D (6 bases). The CDR3 extends over 14 amino acids. V was shortened by 5 bases and J by 4 bases, with 14 bases between the two germline ends. CDR1 MNHEY and CDR2 SMNVEV come from the germline V gene (reference sequence). The CDR3 DNA reads as TGTGCCAGCAGTCCCCAGGGGCCTGCCTATGGCTACACCTTC. This codes for CASSPQGPAYGYTF.

J is TRBJ2-1 and V is TRBV3-1 (or the pseudogene TRBV3-2), with a weak D call TRBD2 (8 bases). Trimming removed 8 bases from V and 6 bases from J, with 20 bases in between. Germline CDR1 LGHDT, CDR2 YNNKEL (reference sequence). The CDR3 runs to 15 residues. CDR3 in amino acids: CASGDSGSRGNEQFF. DNA for the CDR3: TGTGCCAGCGGGGACAGCGGGAGCCGCGGCAATGAGCAGTTCTTC.

The chain has TRBV11-3 and TRBJ2-1, with 7 bases identical to TRBD1. CDR3 length: 14 amino acids. The germline V gene encodes CDR1 SGHNT and CDR2 YENEEA. V lost 4 bases and J lost 3; bases outside the gene matches: 3. The CDR3 loop is CASSSQGYYNEQFF. CDR3 DNA: TGTGCCAGCAGCTCACAGGGGTACTACAATGAGCAGTTCTTC. The entire variable domain, with the rest obtained from reference TRBV11-3 and TRBJ2-1, is as follows: EAGVVQSPRYKIIEKKQPVAFWCNPISGHNTLYWYLQNLGQGPELLIRYENEEAVDDSQLPKDRFSAERLKGVDSTLKIQPAELGDSAVYLCASSSQGYYNEQFFGPGTRLTVL.

The CDR3 is CASSVQGQNYEQYF. Written as DNA, the CDR3 is TGTGCCAGCAGCGTACAGGGACAGAACTACGAGCAGTACTTC. The gene calls are TRBV9 and TRBJ2-7; 7 bases are shared with TRBD1. After removal of 1 base from V and 3 bases from J, the junction contained 4 bases not matched to a gene. Germline V lookup: CDR1 SGDLS, CDR2 YYNGEE. The CDR3 has 14 amino acids.

The chain uses TRBV5-1 and TRBJ2-4, with D perhaps matching TRBD2 (5 bases). Trimming cost V 4 bases and J 6 bases, with 17 bases left between them. There are 15 residues in the CDR3. Germline values: CDR1 SGHRS, CDR2 YFSETQ. The CDR3 is CASSHRGQRGNIQYF. CDR3 DNA sequence: TGCGCCAGCAGCCATCGCGGGCAGAGAGGAAACATTCAGTACTTC.

CDR3 residues: CASSSGSGNTIYF. The CDR3 region has the DNA TGTGCCAGCTCATCGGGCTCTGGAAACACCATATATTTT. V and J are TRBV18 and TRBJ1-3; no reliable D call. This CDR3 spans 13 amino acids. Germline V gives CDR1 KGHSH, CDR2 LQKENI. V lost 5 bases and J lost 0, with 5 bases in between.

The chain combines TRBV6-6 with TRBJ2-7, with 9 bases aligning to TRBD1. This CDR3 spans 15 amino acids. J gave up 4 bases and V 5 bases, and 9 bases lay outside the gene matches. Germline CDR1 MNHNY, CDR2 SVGAGI (reference sequence). This chain's CDR3 is CASSTLQGAVYEQYF. The CDR3 DNA is TGTGCCAGCAGTACCTTACAGGGGGCAGTGTACGAGCAGTACTTC.

V gene TRBV6-6 combines with J gene TRBJ2-1; TRBD1 agrees at 9 bases. In germline, CDR1 is MNHNY, CDR2 SVGAGI (reference sequence). J gave up 3 bases and V 5 bases, and 14 bases lay outside the gene matches. CDR3 length: 18 amino acids. CDR3 DNA: TGTGCCAGCAGTCGCGACAGGGGGTTGACGGAAAGCTACAATGAGCAGTTCTTC. Its translation is CASSRDRGLTESYNEQFF.

The rearrangement uses TRBV6-5 and TRBJ1-5, with D possibly being TRBD1 (5 bases). V was trimmed by 4 bases and J by 6 bases, leaving 13 bases between them. Germline V lookup: CDR1 MNHEY, CDR2 SVGAGI. The CDR3 totals 14 residues. The CDR3 DNA reads TGTGCCAGCAGTTGGGGTTCTGGGGCTCAGCCCCAGCATTTT. Protein: CASSWGSGAQPQHF.

The genes are TRBV12-3 or TRBV12-4 and TRBJ2-2, with D maybe TRBD1 (6 bases). V was cut by 5 bases and J by 6 bases, with 10 bases left in between. This CDR3 has 13 amino acids. CDR3 coding DNA: TGTGCCAGCAGTCGCGACAGGTCCGGGGAGCTGTTTTTT. This translates into CASSRDRSGELFF.

The rearrangement joins TRBV19 to TRBJ1-4, with D perhaps matching TRBD1 (5 bases). CDR1 and CDR2 from the germline V gene are LNHDA and SQIVND (reference sequence). The CDR3 extends over 13 amino acids. V was shortened by 10 bases and J by 5 bases, with 14 bases between the two germline ends. The CDR3 coding sequence is TGTGCCACCTGGGGGGTCCCGAATGAAAAACTGTTTTTT. Residues: CATWGVPNEKLFF.

This sequence joins TRBV7-8 and TRBJ1-5; tentatively, D is TRBD1 (5 bases). V lost 1 base and J 5 bases, leaving 6 bases between the germline ends. Germline assignment: CDR1 SGHVS and CDR2 FQNEAQ. The CDR3 runs to 13 residues. In DNA form, the CDR3 reads TGTGCCAGCAGCTTAGGCAGGGATCAGCCCCAGCATTTT. It codes for CASSLGRDQPQHF.

V usage is TRBV28 and J usage is TRBJ2-7; 7 bases agree with TRBD2. V lost 5 bases and J lost 4; bases outside the gene matches: 11. The CDR3 sequence is 15 residues long. Germline V gene lookup returns CDR1 MDHEN and CDR2 SYDVKM. The CDR3 DNA sequence: TGTGCCAGCAGTCCGCGGGGCGGGGGTCAGTACGAGCAGTACTTC. It is translated as CASSPRGGGQYEQYF. The complete variable domain, with remaining parts taken from reference TRBV28 and TRBJ2-7, reads DVKVTQSSRYLVKRTGEKVFLECVQDMDHENMFWYRQDPGLGLRLIYFSYDVKMKEKGDIPEGYSVSREKKERFSLILESASTNQTSMYLCASSPRGGGQYEQYFGPGTRLTVT.

This chain uses TRBV19 with TRBJ2-1, with 8 bases identical to TRBD1. V lost 4 bases and J lost 12; bases outside the gene matches: 8. The CDR3 is 13 residues long. The V gene's germline CDR1 is LNHDA and CDR2 SQIVND (reference sequence). The CDR3 sequence is CASSKGQAAAQFF. The CDR3 DNA sequence: TGTGCCAGTAGTAAGGGACAGGCGGCCGCGCAGTTCTTC.

This chain links TRBV2 with TRBJ2-5, with D perhaps matching TRBD2 (5 bases). The germline V gene encodes CDR1 SNHLY and CDR2 FYNNEI. Trimming stripped 6 bases from V and 5 bases from J, with 13 bases between. The CDR3 runs 13 residues. Here the CDR3 reads CASRIEGGETQYF. CDR3 in DNA: TGTGCCAGCAGGATTGAGGGTGGGGAGACCCAGTACTTC.